This TCR beta chain was recorded in a study of identical twins. cDNA carried unique molecular identifiers, and a universal primer site was added by template switching. TCRdb reprocessed the 5' RACE reads via MiXCR and lists one record per CDR3 protein. The profile shows about 550,000 distinct CDR3 sequences, 20% to 25% of them singletons. Per the germline V gene, CDR1 is SGHVS and CDR2 is FQNEAQ. Trimming removed 5 bases from V and 5 bases from J; junction bases left unmatched: 10. The CDR3 extends over 15 amino acids. Worth noting for this clonotype: Its antigen is still unknown.

All donors were healthy Caucasians. Study-wide results and limits: Reduced insertions were recorded for abundant cord blood beta clonotypes, with no such pattern in memory repertoires. Invariant populations such as MAIT and iNKT cells could partly muddle zero-insertion analyses.

The sample also formed part of further work on yellow fever vaccine responses in identical twins.

The sequenced material came from CD4+ T cells sorted from blood. The rearrangement links TRBV7-8 to TRBJ1-2; TRBD1 matches 8 bases. The sequence came from a woman aged 18-29 years in good health. CDR3 sequence: CASSPRRTGSYGYTF. The CDR3 DNA follows: TGTGCCAGCAGCCCACGTCGGACAGGGAGTTATGGCTACACCTTC.